Listed below are T cell receptor beta chains from one sample, sequenced in a study of blood T cells in healthy people across ages. Using its own MiXCR run on the 5' RACE reads, TCRdb lists one record per CDR3 protein. In the table there are around 1,500,000 distinct CDR3 sequences, roughly 40% of which are singletons. Sequencing was carried out using blood. All receptors derive from a woman aged 18-29 years in good health. The CDR3 runs from the conserved cysteine through the conserved F or W. D genes are given only for firm matches. The listing skips clone size in some rows; elsewhere it reads once, few, many or a size class.

size	V	D	J	DNA	CDR3
-	TRBV2	TRBD2	TRBJ2-7	TGTGCCAGCAGTGATGAGCGGGGCTACGAGCAGTACTTC	CASSDERGYEQYF
-	TRBV20-1	TRBD1	TRBJ2-5	TGCAGTGCCTCTGACAGGGGGCAGGAGACCCAGTACTTC	CSASDRGQETQYF
few	TRBV6-2/TRBV6-3	-	TRBJ2-1	TGTGCCAGCAGTTACCAAAACACAGGTAACAATGAGCAGTTCTTC	CASSYQNTGNNEQFF
-	TRBV27	TRBD2	TRBJ2-1	TGTGCCAGCAGTCTCACGACTAGCGGGCAGTACAATGAGCAGTTCTTC	CASSLTTSGQYNEQFF
-	TRBV7-2	-	TRBJ2-6	TGTGCCAGCAGCTACGCTAGGCCCCACTCTGGGGCCAACGTCCTGACTTTC	CASSYARPHSGANVLTF
-	TRBV6-6	-	TRBJ2-1	TGTGCCAGCACCGACGGGGTCAGCGGGTTCTACAATGAGCAGTTCTTC	CASTDGVSGFYNEQFF
-	TRBV7-8	-	TRBJ1-5	TGTGCCAGCAGCTTAGCGGGGAGGGGCTTAAATCAGCCCCAGCATTTT	CASSLAGRGLNQPQHF
few	TRBV7-2	-	TRBJ2-1	TGTGCCAGCAGCTTAAGGGGATGGAATGAGCAGTTCTTC	CASSLRGWNEQFF
few	TRBV4-1	-	TRBJ2-7	TGCGCCAGCAGCCAAAGCCGTTTCGACTACGAGCAGTACTTC	CASSQSRFDYEQYF
-	TRBV10-2	TRBD2	TRBJ2-3	TGCGCCAGCCATAAGGTCGGACTAGCGGGGCCCACAGATACGCAGTATTTT	CASHKVGLAGPTDTQYF
-	TRBV14	TRBD2	TRBJ2-1	TGTGCCAGCGGGCCGGCGGGGGGGCACAATGAGCAGTTCTTC	CASGPAGGHNEQFF
-	TRBV3-1	TRBD1	TRBJ2-7	TGTGCCAGCAGCCAAGTGTCAAGGACAGGGGGCTACGAGCAGTACTTC	CASSQVSRTGGYEQYF
few	TRBV6-7	TRBD1	TRBJ2-3	TGTGCCAGCAGTGAACAACAGGGGCGGCACGATACGCAGTATTTT	CASSEQQGRHDTQYF
few	TRBV5-1	TRBD2	TRBJ2-5	TGCGCCAGCAGCTTAAACCCCGGGGGGGTTCAAGAGACCCAGTACTTC	CASSLNPGGVQETQYF
few	TRBV20-1	-	TRBJ2-7	TGCAGTGCCAACCCGGCAAACGGGGCCTCCTACGAGCAGTACTTC	CSANPANGASYEQYF
-	TRBV3-1	TRBD1	TRBJ1-4	TGTGCCAGCAGCCTCAGAGCAGGGGGCACTAATGAAAAACTGTTTTTT	CASSLRAGGTNEKLFF
-	TRBV3-1	-	TRBJ2-7	TGTGCCAGCAAGCTGCGGGGCTCCTACGAGCAGTACTTC	CASKLRGSYEQYF
-	TRBV20-1	TRBD2	TRBJ2-7	TGCAGTGCCAAACCGGGACTAGCGGGAGTGAGGTCCTACGAGCAGTACTTC	CSAKPGLAGVRSYEQYF
few	TRBV28	TRBD1	TRBJ2-1	TGTGCCAGCAGTTTAAGGCCCCGGGCAGGGGGCTACAATGAGCAGTTCTTC	CASSLRPRAGGYNEQFF
-	TRBV15	-	TRBJ1-2	TGTGCCACCAGCAGAGATAGTCAACGGCTGGGGGATGGAGGCTACACCTTC	CATSRDSQRLGDGGYTF
-	TRBV3-1	-	TRBJ2-7	TGTGCCAGCAGCCAAAATGGGGCCTCCTTTTTCTACGAGCAGTACTTC	CASSQNGASFFYEQYF
-	TRBV5-1	-	TRBJ2-4	TGCGCCAGCAGCTTTGGAGACACGCTACGGGAGCAGTACTTC	CASSFGDTLREQYF
-	TRBV6-6	-	TRBJ2-7	TGTGCCAGCAGTTATACGGCAGGGCTTAGCTACGAGCAGTACTTC	CASSYTAGLSYEQYF
-	TRBV6-6	-	TRBJ2-4	TGTGCCAGCACTCAAAACAGGGCTTTAGCCAAAAACATTCAGTACTTC	CASTQNRALAKNIQYF